The 29 T cell receptor beta chains presented below share a single source sample, sequenced in a study of control samples from healthy donors and cancer patients. Some clones are missing from TCRdb's copy, which holds only in-frame ones; the method was immunoSEQ multiplex PCR. The sample consists of 130,000 or so clones, approximately 92% of them appearing once. Specimen: blood. The source of these receptors is a man aged 40-50 years in good health.

This clone turned up a few times. This rearrangement joins TRBV4-2 to TRBJ1-6; D remains ambiguous. CDR1 is LGHNA, CDR2 YNFKEQ, per germline. Trimming stripped 0 bases from V and 9 bases from J, with 6 bases between. The length of the CDR3 is 13 residues. The DNA of the CDR3 is TGTGCCAGCAGCCAAGAACCCGGTTCACCCCTCCACTTT. Its translation is CASSQEPGSPLHF.

The genes are TRBV2 and TRBJ1-1; TRBD1 aligns across 11 bases. The V segment lost 7 bases and the J segment 1 base; nucleotides outside the gene matches: 5. The CDR3 has 15 amino acids. Germline values: CDR1 SNHLY, CDR2 FYNNEI. DNA of the CDR3: TGTGCCAGCATCACGGACAGGGGGCGGAACACTGAAGCTTTCTTT. This gives the protein CASITDRGRNTEAFF.

This clone was counted only a few times. V usage is TRBV6-1 and J usage is TRBJ1-2; unclear D gene. The CDR3 is 14 amino acids. V shed 2 bases and J shed 4 bases, with 11 bases lying between them. Germline assignment: CDR1 MNHNS and CDR2 SASEGT. CDR3 sequence (DNA): TGTGCCAGCAGTGAAACTTCAGGCCCCTATGGCTACACCTTC. Its translation: CASSETSGPYGYTF.

The chain joins TRBV2 to TRBJ1-3; D uncertain. V dropped 3 bases and J dropped 4 bases, with 16 bases sitting between them. The CDR3 spans 16 residues. Germline CDR1 is SNHLY and CDR2 is FYNNEI. The CDR3 loop is CASSDTTTVGGNTIYF. Here the CDR3 DNA reads TGTGCCAGCAGTGACACCACAACCGTGGGAGGAAACACCATATATTTT.

This clone showed up just once. The V gene is TRBV7-9, the J gene TRBJ1-3; D ambiguous. Trimming stripped 3 bases from V and 0 bases from J, with 6 bases between. The CDR3 has 14 amino acids. From germline, CDR1 is SEHNR and CDR2 FQNEAQ (reference sequence). The CDR3 coding sequence is TGTGCCAGCAGCTTTGGAATCTCTGGAAACACCATATATTTT. Protein product: CASSFGISGNTIYF. The variable domain in full, with the rest retrieved from reference TRBV7-9 and TRBJ1-3, is DTGVSQNPRHKITKRGQNVTFRCDPISEHNRLYWYRQTLGQGPEFLTYFQNEAQLEKSRLLSDRFSAERPKGSFSTLEIQRTEQGDSAMYLCASSFGISGNTIYFGEGSWLTVV.

V is TRBV28 and J is TRBJ1-1; D call uncertain. The CDR3 is made up of 15 amino acids. The germline gives CDR1 MDHEN, CDR2 SYDVKM. V dropped 0 bases and J dropped 1 base, with 9 bases sitting between them. CDR3 in amino acids: CASSLWGDKNTEAFF. DNA of the CDR3: TGTGCCAGCAGTTTATGGGGCGACAAGAACACTGAAGCTTTCTTT. The whole variable domain, filled in from reference TRBV28 and TRBJ1-1, reads DVKVTQSSRYLVKRTGEKVFLECVQDMDHENMFWYRQDPGLGLRLIYFSYDVKMKEKGDIPEGYSVSREKKERFSLILESASTNQTSMYLCASSLWGDKNTEAFFGQGTRLTVV.

The chain combines TRBV21-1 with TRBJ1-5; TRBD1 is taken as the D call from the table, unchecked against the DNA. TRBV21-1 is a pseudogene. The CDR3 runs to 12 residues. CDR3 protein: CATPDRDQPQHF. For the CDR3, the DNA is TGTGCCACTCCGGACAGGGATCAGCCCCAGCATTTT.

The chain uses TRBV11-3 and TRBJ1-4, with 7 bases lining up with TRBD1. In germline, CDR1 is SGHNT, CDR2 YENEEA. The CDR3 is 16 residues long. V lost 5 bases and J lost 6; bases outside the gene matches: 12. CDR3 sequence (DNA): TGTGCCAGCAGCCCTGACAGGGTCAAGTTTGATGAAAAACTGTTTTTT. Translation gives CASSPDRVKFDEKLFF.

The gene calls are TRBV7-9 and TRBJ1-5; D is unclear. The length of the CDR3 is 14 residues. V was cut by 3 bases and J by 7 bases, with 13 bases left in between. CDR1 is SEHNR and CDR2 is FQNEAQ in the germline V gene (reference sequence). CDR3: CASSFEGMNQPQHF. For the CDR3, the DNA is TGTGCCAGCAGCTTTGAAGGGATGAACCAGCCCCAGCATTTT.

With respect to this clone: An end of the junction does not agree with germline; a read error may underlie this. The genes are TRBV7-9 and TRBJ1-3; no clear D gene. This CDR3 has 12 amino acids. Germline lookup yields CDR1 SEHNR and CDR2 FQNEAQ (reference sequence). The CDR3 DNA is TGTGCCAGCAGCTTAGTATCGCTCCTTCCAAATTTT. Its protein is CASSLVSLLPNF.

The chain uses TRBV21-1 and TRBJ1-1; the table's D call, TRBD1, has no DNA check behind it. TRBV21-1 is designated a pseudogene. This CDR3 has 16 residues. The CDR3 protein is CASSKACQGFYTEAFF. CDR3 in DNA: TGTGCCAGCAGCAAAGCCTGTCAGGGGTTTTACACTGAAGCTTTCTTT.

The V and J genes are TRBV21-1 and TRBJ2-6. TRBV21-1 is recorded as a pseudogene. The CDR3 length is 13 residues. The CDR3 region has the DNA TGTGCCAGCAGCCCACCTGGGGCCAACGTCCTGACTTTC. Translated, it gives CASSPPGANVLTF.

This clone has only a few counts. V is TRBV7-8 and J is TRBJ1-6, with TRBD1 matching 10 bases. CDR1 and CDR2 (germline): SGHVS, FQNEAQ. V trimming: 4 bases; J trimming: 8 bases; junction bases outside the gene matches: 2. This CDR3 spans 14 amino acids. CDR3 residues: CASSSDRGDSPLHF. CDR3 in DNA: TGTGCCAGCAGCTCGGACAGGGGGGATTCACCCCTCCACTTT.

V is TRBV19 and J is TRBJ1-2; D remains ambiguous. From germline, CDR1 is LNHDA and CDR2 SQIVND (reference sequence). The CDR3 contains 12 residues. V lost 6 bases and J lost 6, with 11 bases in between. The CDR3 nucleotides read TGTGCCAGTAGCCAACCCCGGAATGGCTACACCTTC. It is translated as CASSQPRNGYTF.

J is TRBJ1-1 and V is TRBV5-5, with 9 nucleotides matching TRBD1. Germline V gene data show CDR1 as SGHKS and CDR2 as YYEKEE (reference sequence). The CDR3 is 15 residues long. Trimming at V came to 5 bases and at J to 3 bases, leaving 8 bases not matched to a gene. CDR3 in amino acids: CASRHQQGADTEAFF. The CDR3 DNA reads as TGTGCCAGCAGGCACCAACAGGGGGCGGACACTGAAGCTTTCTTT.

This chain links TRBV7-9 with TRBJ1-2; 8 nucleotides match TRBD1. CDR1 and CDR2 (germline): SEHNR, FQNEAQ (reference sequence). V shed 8 bases, J shed 4 bases, and the junction held 18 bases outside the gene matches. The CDR3 runs 17 residues. The CDR3 bases are TGTGCCAGCGGCCCACTCGGGACAGGTTTTTTCTTCTATGGCTACACCTTC. Its translation: CASGPLGTGFFFYGYTF.

As for this clone: The junction differs from germline at one of its ends, possibly a read error. J is TRBJ2-5 and V is TRBV7-7; a weak D match, TRBD2 (7 bases). Germline CDR1 and CDR2: SSHAT and FNYEAQ (reference sequence). The CDR3 consists of 16 residues. CDR3 sequence reads: CASSLDEWGGEETQYF. The CDR3 bases are TGTGCTAGCAGCTTAGATGAGTGGGGGGGCGAGGAGACCCAGTACTTC. Filled out from reference TRBV7-7 and TRBJ2-5, the complete variable domain reads GAGVSQSPRYKVTKRGQDVTLRCDPISSHATLYWYQQALGQGPEFLTYFNYEAQPDKSGLPSDRFSAERPEGSISTLTIQRTEQRDSAMYRCASSLDEWGGEETQYFGPGTRLLVL.

The chain employs TRBV2 and TRBJ1-6; possibly TRBD1 for D (5 bases). The V end was cut by 7 bases, the J end by 8 bases, with 15 bases between. Per germline, CDR1 SNHLY and CDR2 FYNNEI. This CDR3 region has 14 residues. CDR3 loop: CASTGGGFDSPLHF. DNA of the CDR3: TGTGCCAGCACCGGGGGGGGGTTTGATTCACCCCTCCACTTT.

This chain joins TRBV9 and TRBJ2-3; 7 nucleotides match TRBD1. J was trimmed by 2 bases and V by 3 bases; bases with no gene match: 12. From germline, CDR1 is SGDLS and CDR2 YYNGEE. CDR3 length: 17 amino acids. CDR3 sequence (DNA): TGTGCCAGCAGCGCGGGACAGACTACCTTTTCCACAGATACGCAGTATTTT. Protein product: CASSAGQTTFSTDTQYF. The whole variable domain, remainder taken from reference TRBV9 and TRBJ2-3, is DSGVTQTPKHLITATGQRVTLRCSPRSGDLSVYWYQQSLDQGLQFLIQYYNGEERAKGNILERFSAQQFPDLHSELNLSSLELGDSALYFCASSAGQTTFSTDTQYFGPGTRLTVL.

Only a few counts were recorded for this clone. The J gene is TRBJ1-1, the V gene TRBV9; no firm D call. The germline V gene encodes CDR1 SGDLS and CDR2 YYNGEE. V lost 4 bases to trimming and J lost 1 base, with 14 bases between them. There are 15 residues in the CDR3. The CDR3: CASSPREGQNTEAFF. CDR3 bases: TGTGCCAGCAGCCCTCGGGAGGGTCAGAACACTGAAGCTTTCTTT.

This clone was picked up a small number of times. The germline gene is not matched at one end of the junction; a read error may be the cause. The chain combines TRBV6-5 with TRBJ2-7; a weak D match, TRBD1 (6 bases). The CDR3 consists of 15 residues. Per germline, CDR1 MNHEY and CDR2 SVGAGI. The CDR3 bases are TGTGCCAGCAATTACCCTACCGGGACACCCTACGAGCAGTACTTC. Its protein is CASNYPTGTPYEQYF.

V gene TRBV27 combines with J gene TRBJ1-5; 9 positions agree with TRBD1. CDR3 length: 14 residues. The ends lost 4 bases at V and 7 bases at J; junction bases unmatched: 5. Germline lookup yields CDR1 MNHEY and CDR2 SMNVEV (reference sequence). The DNA of the CDR3 is TGTGCCAGCAGTTACGACAGGGGGAAGCAGCCCCAGCATTTT. It translates to CASSYDRGKQPQHF.

About this clone: Other DNA variants within this sample encode the same CDR3. This chain links TRBV19 with TRBJ1-5, with TRBD1 matching over 11 bases. Trimming took 1 base from V and 6 from J; bases not matched to a gene: 2. The CDR3 totals 15 residues. Germline CDR1 reads LNHDA; CDR2 reads SQIVND (reference sequence). The CDR3 bases are TGTGCCAGTAGTATAGGGACAGGGGGCGGTCAGCCCCAGCATTTT. Translation: CASSIGTGGGQPQHF.

The chain joins TRBV11-2 to TRBJ2-7; 7 bases fit TRBD2. CDR1 and CDR2 from the germline V gene are SGHAT and FQNNGV. The CDR3 has 16 amino acids. Losses at the gene ends were 1 base for V and 5 bases for J; bases not matched to a gene: 11. CDR3 DNA sequence: TGTGCCAGCAGCTTAGTTTTTCGGGTGAGCGGGGACGAGCAGTACTTC. It encodes CASSLVFRVSGDEQYF.

The rearrangement uses TRBV28 and TRBJ1-6; D remains unclear. CDR1 and CDR2 (germline): MDHEN, SYDVKM. CDR3 length: 12 residues. Trimming removed 3 bases at V and 10 bases at J, with 7 bases between. CDR3 bases: TGTGCCAGCAGTTTGGCTGGCTCACCCCTCCACTTT. Residues: CASSLAGSPLHF.

This chain connects TRBV19 to TRBJ2-1, with D possibly matching TRBD1 (5 bases). V was trimmed by 5 bases and J by 8 bases, leaving 10 bases between them. Germline V gene lookup returns CDR1 LNHDA and CDR2 SQIVND (reference sequence). The CDR3 extends over 12 amino acids. The CDR3 reads CASSFLGDEQFF. CDR3 sequence (DNA): TGTGCCAGTAGTTTTCTAGGGGATGAGCAGTTCTTC.

The CDR3 region has the DNA TGTGCCAGCAGTTTTACAGGGGGCGCCGGTCAGCCCCAGCATTTT. Protein: CASSFTGGAGQPQHF. V gene TRBV27 combines with J gene TRBJ1-5; 9 nucleotides line up with TRBD1. The V gene end was trimmed by 3 bases and the J gene end by 6 bases; junction bases not matched to a gene: 6. Germline loops: CDR1 MNHEY, CDR2 SMNVEV (reference sequence). The CDR3 spans 15 residues.

The J gene is TRBJ2-7, the V gene TRBV5-5; D possibly matches TRBD1 or TRBD2 (5 bases each). Trimming removed 5 bases at V and 0 bases at J, with 15 bases between. The CDR3 totals 15 residues. Germline assignment: CDR1 SGHKS and CDR2 YYEKEE (reference sequence). In DNA form, the CDR3 reads TGTGCCAGCAGAAGACCGGGACCTAGCTCCTACGAGCAGTACTTC. This encodes CASRRPGPSSYEQYF. Filled out from reference TRBV5-5 and TRBJ2-7, the complete variable domain reads DAGVTQSPTHLIKTRGQQVTLRCSPISGHKSVSWYQQVLGQGPQFIFQYYEKEERGRGNFPDRFSARQFPNYSSELNVNALLLGDSALYLCASRRPGPSSYEQYFGPGTRLTVT.

The CDR3 loop is CASSPLRGRRGNTEAFF. In DNA, the CDR3 is TGTGCCAGCTCACCGCTCAGGGGGCGCCGGGGGAACACTGAAGCTTTCTTT. V is TRBV18 and J is TRBJ1-1; 8 bases agree with TRBD1. Germline trimming cut 3 bases from V and 1 base from J; bases unmatched to any gene: 10. CDR1 and CDR2 from the germline V gene are KGHSH and LQKENI. CDR3 size: 17 residues.